The subject of this entry is one T cell receptor beta chain. The specificity of this receptor is unknown. No much larger clonotype is one base removed from it; base qualities were not supplied. CDR1 and CDR2, looked up from the germline V gene, are SGDLS and YYNGEE. V is shortened by 3 bases, J by 4 bases, and the region joining them spans 13 bases. Its CDR3 holds 14 amino acids, cysteine through phenylalanine. Of the read, only the CDR3 DNA is kept; its 42 bases are in frame from base 1. This sample is drawn from a study of blood T cell repertoires in COVID-19 (dated by TCRdb to 2020 to 2021). The study in broad terms: The collaborator samples originated in the United States, Italy and Spain and spanned the acute and convalescent phases of COVID-19. A de-identified subject ID, COVID-19 status, age in years and sex were almost always included in the sample metadata. The prospective study material was composed of cDNA or gDNA derived from T cells, B-cell-depleted T cells, or PBMCs. The dataset comprised deeply sampled blood TCRbeta repertoires from subjects exposed to, actively infected with, or recovered from COVID-19. A freely available public database, intended as a resource for researchers studying the immune response to SARS-CoV-2, is where the repertoires were released. Where available, HLA class I and class II types were taken from metadata supplied by the sample provider and were not determined by assay-based typing. The samples were drawn from the first 160 participants of the ongoing ImmuneRACE study and from 1,254 subjects provided by 6 global collaborators. The paper's findings and limits, for the study overall: How much clinical and demographic metadata was included differed by source and by participant, and the metadata was provided uncurated.

Collaborating institutions collected whole blood in K2EDTA tubes following their own protocols. For TCRbeta analysis, collaborators shipped samples as frozen whole blood, isolated PBMCs, or DNA extracted from either of those sample types. The immunoSEQ Assay, a bias-controlled multiplex PCR, was used to amplify TCRbeta CDR3 regions from genomic DNA. Under the source paper's analysis protocol: The number of nucleated cells in each sample was estimated by amplification of reference gene primers within the assay. To quantify the absolute abundance of each unique TCRbeta CDR3 rearrangement, sequence reads were collapsed and filtered. For each sample, productive Simpson clonality was calculated as the square root of Simpson's diversity index over productive rearrangements. In TCRdb, the immuneACCESS table is reduced to in-frame sequences with V and J assigned. These tables do not hold every clone; where another copy was compared, an unresolved V gene accounts for under half, and the others remain unexplained. The DNA gave D and trimming, while V, J and clone size come from that table. The sample data list approximately 170,000 clones, and approximately 80% of these were observed just once. The leading ten clones occupy about 11% of the sample.

The sample consisted of peripheral blood. This clonotype originated in a human donor in a cohort sampled during active COVID-19. The V and J genes are TRBV9 and TRBJ1-2; a tentative D call is TRBD1 (6 bases match). The DNA sequence is TGTGCCAGCAGCGAAGACGGACAGACCTATGGCTACACCTTC. It encodes CASSEDGQTYGYTF.